Below, 10 T cell receptor beta chains from the same sample are listed, as sequenced in a study of shared clonotypes between healthy human individuals. As defined, naive CD8 cells were CD45RO-negative and positively selected for CCR7, with terminally differentiated effector memory CD45RA+ cells excluded. Libraries were prepared by immunoSEQ multiplex PCR; TCRdb keeps only in-frame clonotypes and omits some of them. The sample contains nearly 2 million clones, about 95% of which appear only once. What was sequenced was naive CD8+ T cells sorted from blood. Receptors were obtained from a man aged 18 to 29 in good health.

The chain joins TRBV6-5 to TRBJ2-7; tentatively, D is TRBD1 (6 bases). Germline loops: CDR1 MNHEY, CDR2 SVGAGI. V was clipped by 10 bases and J by 0 bases, with 13 bases between them. The CDR3 covers 13 residues. The DNA of the CDR3 is TGTGCCATCCTCCGGGACAACTCCTACGAGCAGTACTTC. It encodes CAILRDNSYEQYF.

The sample holds one count of this clone. The chain couples TRBV5-1 to TRBJ2-5, with 8 bases that match TRBD1. This CDR3 region has 17 residues. CDR1 SGHRS and CDR2 YFSETQ come from the germline V gene. Germline trimming cut 4 bases from V and 2 bases from J; bases unmatched to any gene: 13. CDR3: CASSDTTGVGLQETQYF. The DNA of the CDR3 is TGCGCCAGCAGCGATACGACAGGGGTGGGCCTTCAAGAGACCCAGTACTTC. Full variable domain (outside the CDR3, taken from reference TRBV5-1 and TRBJ2-5): KAGVTQTPRYLIKTRGQQVTLSCSPISGHRSVSWYQQTPGQGLQFLFEYFSETQRNKGNFPGRFSGRQFSNSRSEMNVSTLELGDSALYLCASSDTTGVGLQETQYFGPGTRLLVL.

The V call is TRBV13, the J call TRBJ1-1; tentative D call: TRBD1 (6 bases). This CDR3 has 12 residues. From germline, CDR1 is PRHDT and CDR2 FYEKMQ (reference sequence). Trimming shortened V by 5 bases and J by 11 bases, and 15 bases separated the two germline ends. Here the CDR3 reads CASSEPGHEAFF. In DNA form, the CDR3 reads TGTGCCAGCAGCGAACCGGGACATGAGGCTTTCTTT.

The chain carries TRBV11-2 and TRBJ2-3, with unresolved D. This CDR3 region has 17 residues. Germline V gene data show CDR1 as SGHAT and CDR2 as FQNNGV. The V end lost 1 base, the J end lost 0 bases, and 14 bases lay between the germline ends. The CDR3 sequence is CASSLVRSFPSTDTQYF. The CDR3 nucleotides are TGTGCCAGCAGCTTAGTTCGCTCATTCCCTAGCACAGATACGCAGTATTTT.

V gene TRBV4-3 combines with J gene TRBJ2-5; perhaps TRBD1 as D (8 bases). Trimming removed 0 bases at V and 2 bases at J, with 13 bases between. The CDR3 runs 16 residues. Germline CDR1 and CDR2: LGHNA and YSLEER. In DNA, the CDR3 is TGCGCCAGCAGCCAAGATACAGGGGGGGTTCAAGAGACCCAGTACTTC. Its protein product is CASSQDTGGVQETQYF.

The chain couples TRBV9 to TRBJ2-1; 9 bases map to TRBD2. V was pared by 0 bases and J by 6 bases, with 1 base of the junction left unmatched. The germline gives CDR1 SGDLS, CDR2 YYNGEE. The CDR3 extends over 14 amino acids. Here the CDR3 reads CASSVGGGANEQFF. The CDR3 region has the DNA TGTGCCAGCAGCGTAGGCGGGGGGGCCAATGAGCAGTTCTTC.

The rearrangement links TRBV2 to TRBJ2-3; 7 nucleotides align to TRBD2. In germline, CDR1 is SNHLY, CDR2 FYNNEI. After removal of 3 bases from V and 2 bases from J, the junction contained 5 bases not matched to a gene. This CDR3 has 15 residues. The CDR3 DNA is TGTGCCAGCAGTGATCCAGCGGGGATCACAGATACGCAGTATTTT. Amino acids: CASSDPAGITDTQYF.

The V call is TRBV5-6, the J call TRBJ2-7; TRBD1 aligns across 10 bases. The CDR3 is 15 amino acids. J gave up 0 bases and V 4 bases, and 4 bases lay outside the gene matches. Germline assignment: CDR1 SGHDT and CDR2 YYEEEE. The CDR3 is CASSGGTGVSYEQYF. The CDR3 coding sequence is TGTGCCAGCAGCGGCGGGACAGGGGTCTCCTACGAGCAGTACTTC.

This rearrangement joins TRBV28 to TRBJ2-7; a weak D match, TRBD1 (7 bases). CDR1 MDHEN and CDR2 SYDVKM come from the germline V gene. Trimming left V 3 bases short and J 5 bases short, with 20 bases between. This CDR3 has 16 amino acids. The CDR3 loop is CASSFEAGGLGNEQYF. In DNA form, the CDR3 reads TGTGCCAGCAGTTTTGAGGCAGGGGGACTTGGCAACGAGCAGTACTTC.

The J gene is TRBJ2-5, the V gene TRBV10-3, with 7 bases matching TRBD1. Germline V CDR1 and CDR2: ENHRY, SYGVKD. The V gene end was trimmed by 5 bases and the J gene end by 5 bases; junction bases not matched to a gene: 2. The CDR3 covers 12 residues. The chain's CDR3 is CAISTGEETQYF. The DNA for the CDR3 is TGTGCCATCAGTACAGGGGAGGAGACCCAGTACTTC.